This section outlines one T cell receptor beta chain sequence together with its context. The data are from a study of blood T cell repertoires in COVID-19. At the level of the study: Specimens from acute and convalescent COVID-19 originated in the United States, Italy and Spain. T cells, B-cell-depleted T cells, or PBMCs provided the cDNA or gDNA that served as material.

Across over 20 US areas, participants ranged in age from 18 to 89 years. Recovery among Cohort 3 donors was established by two negative PCRs, clearance, or symptom resolution. Germline V gene lookup returns CDR1 SGHAT and CDR2 FQNNGV. The J segment lost 0 bases and the V segment lost 3 bases, leaving 3 bases of the junction unmatched. The CDR3 extends over 18 amino acids. Assay: immunoSEQ multiplex PCR; the TCRdb copy retains only in-frame clones and omits some. The sample lists over 250,000 clones; about nine tenths were seen once. This TCR was sampled from a young woman who had recovered from COVID-19. This chain joins TRBV11-2 and TRBJ2-2; 14 nucleotides match TRBD2. The specimen was PBMCs or T cells enriched from blood (not recorded which). The CDR3 here is CASSLGLAGDSNTGELFF. The CDR3 nucleotides read TGTGCCAGCAGCTTGGGACTAGCGGGAGATTCGAACACCGGGGAGCTGTTTTTT.